These 18 T cell receptor beta chains came from one sample sequenced in a study of blood T cell repertoires in COVID-19. TCRdb's copy holds only in-frame clones and misses some; the assay was immunoSEQ multiplex PCR. The sample lists under 250,000 clones; roughly 86% were seen once. The sequenced sample consisted of peripheral blood. The receptors shown here come from a woman in her forties or fifties with active or convalescent COVID-19.

The V call is TRBV9, the J call TRBJ1-2; D might be TRBD1 (5 bases). This CDR3 comprises 13 residues. From germline, CDR1 is SGDLS and CDR2 YYNGEE. Trimming removed 3 bases at V and 7 bases at J, with 13 bases between. The CDR3 is CASSGETRGGYTF. CDR3 sequence (DNA): TGTGCCAGCAGCGGAGAGACTAGGGGTGGCTACACCTTC.

The gene calls are TRBV5-4 and TRBJ1-1; 7 nucleotides match TRBD1. CDR1 and CDR2 (germline): SGHNT, YYREEE (reference sequence). The CDR3 runs to 15 residues. V dropped 5 bases and J dropped 0; count of bases not matched to a gene: 7. CDR3 sequence reads: CASRTLGTVNTEAFF. The CDR3 DNA is TGTGCCAGCAGGACTTTAGGGACAGTGAACACTGAAGCTTTCTTT.

The V call is TRBV10-3, the J call TRBJ2-7; maybe TRBD2 (6 bases). Per the germline V gene, CDR1 is ENHRY and CDR2 is SYGVKD. The CDR3 contains 11 residues. The V end lost 8 bases, the J end lost 2 bases, and 7 bases lay between the germline ends. CDR3 loop: CAIWEAYEQYV. The CDR3 nucleotides are TGTGCCATCTGGGAGGCCTACGAGCAGTACGTC.

The chain links TRBV5-1 to TRBJ1-1; possibly TRBD1 for D (5 bases). The germline CDR1 and CDR2 sequences are SGHRS and YFSETQ. The CDR3 has 15 amino acids. Trimming left V 0 bases short and J 1 base short, with 10 bases between. As DNA, the CDR3 is TGCGCCAGCAGCTTGGATTCAGGGTCGAACACTGAAGCTTTCTTT. Translated: CASSLDSGSNTEAFF.

V gene TRBV2 combines with J gene TRBJ2-7, with TRBD1 identical over 10 bases. CDR3 length: 14 amino acids. J gave up 5 bases and V 6 bases, and 7 bases lay outside the gene matches. Per the germline V gene, CDR1 is SNHLY and CDR2 is FYNNEI. The CDR3 is CASRLGQGNDEQYF. CDR3 in DNA: TGTGCCAGCAGATTGGGACAGGGGAACGACGAGCAGTACTTC.

The CDR3 region is CAIRTELNTEAFF. The CDR3 region has the DNA TGTGCCATCAGGACAGAACTTAACACTGAAGCTTTCTTT. This chain links TRBV10-3 with TRBJ1-1; D might be TRBD1 (5 bases). The CDR3 is 13 residues long. The V end lost 6 bases, the J end lost 2 bases, and 10 bases lay between the germline ends. Germline CDR1 reads ENHRY; CDR2 reads SYGVKD.

The chain links TRBV24-1 to TRBJ2-3, with 10 bases fitting TRBD1. The CDR3 contains 16 residues. After removal of 4 bases from V and 5 bases from J, the junction contained 8 bases not matched to a gene. The germline gives CDR1 KGHDR, CDR2 SFDVKD. DNA of the CDR3: TGTGCCACCAGTGACGCCCCCGACAGGGGGCGAGATACGCAGTATTTT. Translating gives CATSDAPDRGRDTQYF.

For the CDR3, the DNA is TGTGCCAGCTCACCACAACAGACAGGGGGGACTGAAGCTTTCTTT. It codes for CASSPQQTGGTEAFF. This chain connects TRBV18 to TRBJ1-1; 9 bases are shared with TRBD1. This CDR3 contains 15 residues. The germline V gene encodes CDR1 KGHSH and CDR2 LQKENI. The J segment lost 5 bases and the V segment lost 1 base, leaving 5 bases of the junction unmatched.

This rearrangement joins TRBV5-1 to TRBJ1-1, with D possibly matching TRBD1 (6 bases). The ends were cut back, 4 bases at V and 3 bases at J, with 22 bases in the middle. This CDR3 spans 17 amino acids. CDR1 and CDR2 (germline): SGHRS, YFSETQ. CDR3 loop: CASSISGVGSRYTEAFF. The CDR3 coding sequence is TGCGCCAGCAGCATCTCAGGGGTTGGGTCGAGGTACACTGAAGCTTTCTTT.

V is TRBV19 and J is TRBJ2-3, with 9 nucleotides matching TRBD1. Looked up from germline, CDR1 is LNHDA and CDR2 is SQIVND (reference sequence). This CDR3 comprises 15 residues. J was trimmed by 2 bases and V by 6 bases; bases with no gene match: 6. CDR3 residues: CASRDRGSATDTQYF. The CDR3 DNA sequence: TGTGCCAGTAGGGACAGGGGAAGTGCCACAGATACGCAGTATTTT.

The chain uses TRBV19 and TRBJ1-2; D ambiguous. CDR3 length equals 14 residues. V was clipped by 7 bases and J by 2 bases, with 14 bases between them. Per the germline V gene, CDR1 is LNHDA and CDR2 is SQIVND (reference sequence). The CDR3 here is CASKRLNSNYGYTF. The CDR3 bases are TGTGCCAGTAAACGCCTGAACAGCAACTATGGCTACACCTTC.

The chain combines TRBV7-9 with TRBJ1-6, with 7 nucleotides matching TRBD1. Germline V CDR1 and CDR2: SEHNR, FQNEAQ (reference sequence). Trimming cost V 1 base and J 7 bases; bases outside gene matches: 13. The CDR3 covers 18 residues. CDR3 in DNA: TGTGCCAGCAGCTTAGGACCCCCCAGACAGGGTCGGAATTCACCCCTCCACTTT. This encodes CASSLGPPRQGRNSPLHF.

This clone has just one count. The V gene is TRBV19, the J gene TRBJ1-1, with a possible D match to TRBD1 (6 bases). Germline assignment: CDR1 LNHDA and CDR2 SQIVND (reference sequence). The CDR3 loop spans 13 amino acids. The V end was cut by 4 bases, the J end by 8 bases, with 14 bases between. In DNA, the CDR3 is TGTGCCAGTAGTACCCCTACAGGGCTCGAAGCTTTCTTT. Amino acid sequence: CASSTPTGLEAFF.

V and J are TRBV4-1 and TRBJ1-1; 8 bases fit TRBD1. J was trimmed by 4 bases and V by 4 bases; bases with no gene match: 8. The CDR3 contains 15 residues. Germline assignment: CDR1 MGHRA and CDR2 YSYEKL. The CDR3 region is CASSLRTGIATEAFF. The CDR3 DNA sequence: TGCGCCAGCAGCCTGCGGACAGGGATTGCCACTGAAGCTTTCTTT.

The gene calls are TRBV5-1 and TRBJ2-3; TRBD1 aligns across 7 bases. V dropped 1 base and J dropped 0; count of bases not matched to a gene: 8. Germline loops: CDR1 SGHRS, CDR2 YFSETQ. The CDR3 is 17 residues long. The CDR3 DNA sequence: TGCGCCAGCAGCTTGTGGCCTCCGGGACAGAGCACAGATACGCAGTATTTT. Encoded protein: CASSLWPPGQSTDTQYF.

The chain links TRBV18 to TRBJ1-3; the D gene is possibly TRBD1 (6 bases). V was shortened by 3 bases and J by 2 bases, with 8 bases between the two germline ends. The CDR3 has 14 residues. The germline V gene has CDR1 KGHSH and CDR2 LQKENI. The CDR3 DNA sequence: TGTGCCAGCTCACCGGGACAAACTGGAAACACCATATATTTT. As protein: CASSPGQTGNTIYF.

CDR3 nucleotide sequence: TGTGCCAGCAGTCCCGCGGGACAGATCCAGCCCCAGCATTTT. The encoded protein is CASSPAGQIQPQHF. V usage is TRBV28 and J usage is TRBJ1-5; 7 bases are a match to TRBD1. The CDR3 runs to 14 residues. Germline V gene lookup returns CDR1 MDHEN and CDR2 SYDVKM. The J segment lost 7 bases and the V segment lost 5 bases, leaving 8 bases of the junction unmatched. The entire variable domain, with the rest obtained from reference TRBV28 and TRBJ1-5, is as follows: DVKVTQSSRYLVKRTGEKVFLECVQDMDHENMFWYRQDPGLGLRLIYFSYDVKMKEKGDIPEGYSVSREKKERFSLILESASTNQTSMYLCASSPAGQIQPQHFGDGTRLSIL.

This CDR3 reads CASSSYRGYNSPLHF. CDR3 sequence (DNA): TGTGCCAGCAGTAGTTACAGGGGGTATAATTCACCCCTCCACTTT. J is TRBJ1-6 and V is TRBV28, with 8 bases fitting TRBD1. This CDR3 is built from 15 residues. V was clipped by 5 bases and J by 4 bases; unmatched bases: 4. Per germline, CDR1 MDHEN and CDR2 SYDVKM. Together with reference TRBV28 and TRBJ1-6, the CDR3 gives the full variable domain: DVKVTQSSRYLVKRTGEKVFLECVQDMDHENMFWYRQDPGLGLRLIYFSYDVKMKEKGDIPEGYSVSREKKERFSLILESASTNQTSMYLCASSSYRGYNSPLHFGNGTRLTVT.